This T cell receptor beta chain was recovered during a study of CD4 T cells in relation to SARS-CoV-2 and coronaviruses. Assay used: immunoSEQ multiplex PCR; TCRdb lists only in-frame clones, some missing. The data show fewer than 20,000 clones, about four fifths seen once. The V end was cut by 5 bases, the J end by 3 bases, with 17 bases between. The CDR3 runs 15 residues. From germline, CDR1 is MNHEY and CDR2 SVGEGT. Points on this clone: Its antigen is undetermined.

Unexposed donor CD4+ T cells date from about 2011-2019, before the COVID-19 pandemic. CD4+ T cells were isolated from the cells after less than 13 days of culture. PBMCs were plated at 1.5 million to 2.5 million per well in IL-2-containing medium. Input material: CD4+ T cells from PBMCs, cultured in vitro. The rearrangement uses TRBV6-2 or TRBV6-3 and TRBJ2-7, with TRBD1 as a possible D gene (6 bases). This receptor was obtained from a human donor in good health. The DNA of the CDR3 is TGTGCCAGCAGTGACACCCCAGGGGTCCACTACGAGCAGTACTTC. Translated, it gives CASSDTPGVHYEQYF.